One and the same sample provided the 17 T cell receptor beta chains below, sequenced in a study of blood T cell repertoires in COVID-19. Here immunoSEQ multiplex PCR was the method, and the copy in TCRdb shows in-frame clones only, minus some. The sample includes around 150,000 clones, approximately 88% of them seen just once. The sequenced sample consisted of peripheral blood. The receptors shown here come from a man aged 65 to 85 with acute or convalescent COVID-19.

V and J are TRBV12-5 and TRBJ1-5; maybe TRBD1 (5 bases). Germline CDR1 LGHNT, CDR2 FRNRAP. The CDR3 has 19 residues. V was shortened by 0 bases and J by 5 bases, with 23 bases between the two germline ends. This CDR3 reads CASGLVFGGAGSKDQPQHF. The CDR3 DNA reads as TGTGCTAGTGGTTTGGTGTTCGGGGGTGCAGGTAGCAAGGATCAGCCCCAGCATTTT. The full variable domain, completed using reference TRBV12-5 and TRBJ1-5, is DARVTQTPRHKVTEMGQEVTMRCQPILGHNTVFWYRQTMMQGLELLAYFRNRAPLDDSGMPKDRFSAEMPDATLATLKIQPSEPRDSAVYFCASGLVFGGAGSKDQPQHFGDGTRLSIL.

This clone was counted a few times. Additional DNA sequences in this sample encode the identical CDR3. The J gene is TRBJ2-7, the V gene TRBV30, with 10 nucleotides matching TRBD1. Germline V gene lookup returns CDR1 GTSNPN and CDR2 SVGIG (reference sequence). The CDR3 contains 14 residues. With V trimmed by 3 bases and J by 3 bases, 5 bases remained unmatched. This CDR3 is CAWRGGDRGYEQYF. The CDR3 coding sequence is TGTGCCTGGAGGGGGGGGGACAGGGGCTACGAGCAGTACTTC.

The chain carries TRBV28 and TRBJ1-5; tentatively, D is TRBD1 (5 bases). Germline V gene sequence: CDR1 MDHEN, CDR2 SYDVKM. Trimming pared 2 bases from V and 4 bases from J, leaving 15 bases between. The CDR3 covers 16 residues. The CDR3 DNA sequence: TGTGCCAGCAGTTTAGCCCCAGGGCCTCCAAATCAGCCCCAGCATTTT. As protein: CASSLAPGPPNQPQHF.

The CDR3 protein is CASSTRTGAYEQYF. The CDR3 coding sequence is TGTGCCAGCAGCACCCGGACAGGAGCCTACGAGCAGTACTTC. The rearrangement links TRBV7-8 to TRBJ2-7; 7 bases fit TRBD1. The germline CDR1 and CDR2 sequences are SGHVS and FQNEAQ. The V and J ends lost 5 bases and 2 bases, in that order; junction bases with no gene match: 6. The CDR3 length is 14 residues. The whole variable domain, remainder taken from reference TRBV7-8 and TRBJ2-7, is GAGVSQSPRYKVAKRGQDVALRCDPISGHVSLFWYQQALGQGPEFLTYFQNEAQLDKSGLPSDRFFAERPEGSVSTLKIQRTQQEDSAVYLCASSTRTGAYEQYFGPGTRLTVT.

V gene TRBV10-3 combines with J gene TRBJ2-2, with D uncertain. The germline V gene has CDR1 ENHRY and CDR2 SYGVKD. The CDR3 extends over 16 amino acids. V lost 0 bases, J lost 1 base, and 9 bases lay in between. CDR3 protein: CAISESLGVNTGELFF. As DNA, the CDR3 is TGTGCCATCAGTGAGTCTTTAGGAGTGAACACCGGGGAGCTGTTTTTT.

This clone was observed at least ten times. The chain employs TRBV7-3 and TRBJ1-5; tentative D call: TRBD1 (5 bases). CDR1 and CDR2 from the germline V gene are SGHTA and FQGTGA. V was cut by 5 bases and J by 6 bases, with 14 bases left in between. There are 14 residues in the CDR3. The CDR3 protein is CASSQPRGGQPQHF. The DNA for the CDR3 is TGTGCCAGCAGCCAACCCCGGGGGGGTCAGCCCCAGCATTTT.

The V and J genes are TRBV5-1 and TRBJ1-1, with 8 bases matching TRBD1. This CDR3 region has 16 residues. In germline, CDR1 is SGHRS, CDR2 YFSETQ. V lost 0 bases to trimming and J lost 0 bases; unmatched junction nucleotides: 4. The CDR3 DNA reads as TGCGCCAGCAGCTTGGTGGCAGGGGGCCTGAACACTGAAGCTTTCTTT. Its protein is CASSLVAGGLNTEAFF.

This clone was seen once. The chain has TRBV5-1 and TRBJ1-5; no reliable D call. V dropped 0 bases and J dropped 5 bases, with 6 bases sitting between them. The germline gives CDR1 SGHRS, CDR2 YFSETQ. The CDR3 covers 13 residues. Here the CDR3 DNA reads TGCGCCAGCAGCTTGGCCCCAGATCAGCCCCAGCATTTT. This sequence encodes CASSLAPDQPQHF.

The chain links TRBV7-3 to TRBJ2-2; TRBD2 aligns across 12 bases. CDR1 is SGHTA, CDR2 FQGTGA, per germline. This CDR3 is built from 16 residues. The V segment lost 6 bases and the J segment 10 bases; nucleotides outside the gene matches: 12. CDR3 in DNA: TGTGCCAGCAGTCAACCGGGACTAGCGGGCAGAGAGGAGCTGTTTTTT. Encoded protein: CASSQPGLAGREELFF. Complete variable domain (other parts from reference TRBV7-3 and TRBJ2-2): GAGVSQTPSNKVTEKGKYVELRCDPISGHTALYWYRQSLGQGPEFLIYFQGTGAADDSGLPNDRFFAVRPEGSVSTLKIQRTERGDSAVYLCASSQPGLAGREELFFGEGSRLTVL.

This chain joins TRBV19 and TRBJ1-3; 7 positions agree with TRBD1. CDR3 length: 15 residues. From germline, CDR1 is LNHDA and CDR2 SQIVND (reference sequence). Trimming at V came to 4 bases and at J to 4 bases, leaving 7 bases not matched to a gene. The chain's CDR3 is CASSNPATGGNTIYF. The CDR3 nucleotides are TGTGCCAGTAGTAACCCCGCGACAGGGGGAAACACCATATATTTT.

The rearrangement joins TRBV6-6 to TRBJ2-7; 9 nucleotides agree with TRBD1. V shed 6 bases, J shed 1 base, and the junction held 7 bases outside the gene matches. The germline V gene has CDR1 MNHNY and CDR2 SVGAGI (reference sequence). The CDR3 has 15 amino acids. The CDR3 spells CASSDRGDSSYEQYF. The CDR3 DNA sequence: TGTGCCAGCAGCGACAGGGGGGACTCTTCCTACGAGCAGTACTTC.

This clone has just one count. The V call is TRBV5-5, the J call TRBJ2-5; 8 nucleotides match TRBD2. CDR3 length: 14 residues. The germline gives CDR1 SGHKS, CDR2 YYEKEE (reference sequence). V dropped 1 base and J dropped 2; count of bases not matched to a gene: 1. This chain's CDR3 is CASSLRGGQETQYF. CDR3 DNA: TGTGCCAGCAGCTTGCGCGGGGGGCAAGAGACCCAGTACTTC.

This clone was seen a handful of times. The chain recombines TRBV9 with TRBJ2-7, with D possibly matching TRBD1 (6 bases). Germline loops: CDR1 SGDLS, CDR2 YYNGEE. This CDR3 has 15 amino acids. Deletions cut 3 bases from V and 6 bases from J, with 19 bases between. CDR3 bases: TGTGCCAGCAGCGCGCAACAGGGACCTTACGGCGAGCAGTACTTC. Translating gives CASSAQQGPYGEQYF.

V and J are TRBV7-9 and TRBJ2-1; a possible D gene is TRBD2 (7 bases). Trimming stripped 5 bases from V and 10 bases from J, with 18 bases between. CDR1 SEHNR and CDR2 FQNEAQ come from the germline V gene (reference sequence). This CDR3 spans 14 amino acids. The CDR3 protein is CASSLRRGPSEQFF. CDR3 bases: TGTGCCAGCAGCCTACGGCGGGGGCCCTCGGAGCAGTTCTTC. Using reference TRBV7-9 and TRBJ2-1 for the parts outside the CDR3, the full variable domain is DTGVSQNPRHKITKRGQNVTFRCDPISEHNRLYWYRQTLGQGPEFLTYFQNEAQLEKSRLLSDRFSAERPKGSFSTLEIQRTEQGDSAMYLCASSLRRGPSEQFFGPGTRLTVL.

The chain carries TRBV2 and TRBJ1-1, with TRBD1 as a possible D gene (5 bases). The length of the CDR3 is 14 residues. The germline CDR1 and CDR2 sequences are SNHLY and FYNNEI. V was cut by 2 bases and J by 3 bases, with 10 bases left in between. The CDR3 bases are TGTGCCAGCAGTGAACCTCAGGGTTACACTGAAGCTTTCTTT. Its translation: CASSEPQGYTEAFF.

The chain uses TRBV7-2 and TRBJ2-7; 7 bases align to TRBD1. The trim removed 5 bases at V and 3 bases at J, leaving 10 bases unmatched. CDR1 is SGHTA and CDR2 is FQGNSA in the germline V gene. There are 15 residues in the CDR3. The CDR3 reads CASSPGQDGFYEQYF. CDR3 nucleotide sequence: TGTGCCAGCAGCCCCGGACAGGACGGCTTCTACGAGCAGTACTTC.

V and J are TRBV11-2 and TRBJ2-3; TRBD2 matches at 8 bases. Per germline, CDR1 SGHAT and CDR2 FQNNGV. Trimming took 4 bases from V and 6 from J; bases not matched to a gene: 6. This CDR3 is 14 amino acids long. CDR3 bases: TGTGCCAGCAGCTCGGGGACTAGTGTTGATACGCAGTATTTT. Translation gives CASSSGTSVDTQYF. The full variable domain, with the rest looked up from reference TRBV11-2 and TRBJ2-3, is EAGVAQSPRYKIIEKRQSVAFWCNPISGHATLYWYQQILGQGPKLLIQFQNNGVVDDSQLPKDRFSAERLKGVDSTLKIQPAKLEDSAVYLCASSSGTSVDTQYFGPGTRLTVL.